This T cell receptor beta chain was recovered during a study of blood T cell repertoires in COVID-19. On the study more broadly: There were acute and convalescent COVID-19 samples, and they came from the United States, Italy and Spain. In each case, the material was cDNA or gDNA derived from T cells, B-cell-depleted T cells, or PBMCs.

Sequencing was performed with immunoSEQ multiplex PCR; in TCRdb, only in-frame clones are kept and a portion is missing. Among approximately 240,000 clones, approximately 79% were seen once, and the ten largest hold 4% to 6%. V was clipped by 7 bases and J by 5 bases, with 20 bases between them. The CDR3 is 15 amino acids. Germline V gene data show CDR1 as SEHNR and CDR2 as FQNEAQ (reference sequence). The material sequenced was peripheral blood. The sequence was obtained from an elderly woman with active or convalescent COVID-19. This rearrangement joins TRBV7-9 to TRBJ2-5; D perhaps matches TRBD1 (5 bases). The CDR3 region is CASTVNSAGLETQYF. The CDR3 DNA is TGTGCCAGCACCGTTAATAGTGCAGGGTTGGAGACCCAGTACTTC.